These 21 T cell receptor beta chains were all obtained from the same sample, sequenced in a study of shared clonotypes between healthy human individuals. Sequenced by immunoSEQ multiplex PCR; TCRdb stores in-frame clones only, minus some. The sample has about 1.5 million clones; 95% to 99% are singletons. Sequencing was performed on naive CD4+ T cells sorted from blood. Described subset: CD45RA+ positively selected. Source of these receptors: a man aged 25 to 45 in good health.

The V and J genes are TRBV27 and TRBJ2-1; TRBD2 matches 12 bases. Trimming at V came to 4 bases and at J to 9 bases, leaving 7 bases not matched to a gene. This CDR3 spans 15 amino acids. Germline CDR1 MNHEY, CDR2 SMNVEV (reference sequence). The CDR3 coding sequence is TGTGCCAGCAGTTCCGTTACTAGCGGGAGGACTGAGCAGTTCTTC. Translated: CASSSVTSGRTEQFF.

This chain connects TRBV27 to TRBJ2-3, with 13 positions matching TRBD2. Per germline, CDR1 MNHEY and CDR2 SMNVEV (reference sequence). V shed 6 bases and J 4 bases; nucleotides not matched to a gene: 10. The CDR3 runs to 17 residues. The CDR3 region has the DNA TGTGCCAGCAGCCTTACTAGCGGGAGGGCCGGAGCAGATACGCAGTATTTT. This gives the protein CASSLTSGRAGADTQYF.

The chain joins TRBV7-9 to TRBJ2-7, with 7 bases fitting TRBD1. V dropped 5 bases and J dropped 2; count of bases not matched to a gene: 12. The germline gives CDR1 SEHNR, CDR2 FQNEAQ (reference sequence). The CDR3 is 16 amino acids. The CDR3 DNA reads as TGTGCCAGCAGCCCGGTGGGAAGGGGGCCCACCTACGAGCAGTACTTC. Residues: CASSPVGRGPTYEQYF.

V and J are TRBV2 and TRBJ2-1; 10 positions match TRBD2. CDR1 SNHLY and CDR2 FYNNEI come from the germline V gene. The CDR3 consists of 13 residues. V shed 6 bases, J shed 5 bases, and the junction held 1 base outside the gene matches. The DNA of the CDR3 is TGTGCCAGCAGACTAGCGGGGAACAATGAGCAGTTCTTC. Its translation: CASRLAGNNEQFF.

This chain joins TRBV7-3 and TRBJ1-2; D gene ambiguous. The CDR3 has 13 amino acids. Trimming cost V 1 base and J 3 bases, with 6 bases left between them. Per the germline V gene, CDR1 is SGHTA and CDR2 is FQGTGA. CDR3 region: CASSLRQDYGYTF. CDR3 coding DNA: TGTGCCAGCAGCTTAAGGCAGGACTATGGCTACACCTTC. Looking up the rest from reference TRBV7-3 and TRBJ1-2 gives the full variable domain: GAGVSQTPSNKVTEKGKYVELRCDPISGHTALYWYRQSLGQGPEFLIYFQGTGAADDSGLPNDRFFAVRPEGSVSTLKIQRTERGDSAVYLCASSLRQDYGYTFGSGTRLTVV.

This sequence joins TRBV19 and TRBJ2-3, with 8 bases identical to TRBD2. CDR3 length: 16 amino acids. The J segment lost 2 bases and the V segment lost 6 bases, leaving 10 bases of the junction unmatched. Germline CDR1 LNHDA, CDR2 SQIVND (reference sequence). The CDR3 DNA follows: TGTGCCAGTAGCAAGGGACTAGTGAAACTCACAGATACGCAGTATTTT. Encoded protein: CASSKGLVKLTDTQYF.

This chain joins TRBV14 and TRBJ2-1; 7 bases are shared with TRBD1. Trimming took 4 bases from V and 2 from J; bases not matched to a gene: 5. CDR1 and CDR2 from the germline V gene are SGHDN and FVKESK. The CDR3 contains 15 residues. The CDR3 here is CASSRQGTTYNEQFF. The CDR3 coding sequence is TGTGCCAGCAGCCGACAGGGAACAACCTACAATGAGCAGTTCTTC.

The chain is built from TRBV5-1 and TRBJ2-7; possibly TRBD2 for D (5 bases). V was pared by 4 bases and J by 7 bases, with 18 bases between. CDR3 length: 14 residues. Germline V gives CDR1 SGHRS, CDR2 YFSETQ. DNA for the CDR3: TGCGCCAGCAGCCCCTTAACTAGTCCTGGGGAGCAGTACTTC. Translated, it gives CASSPLTSPGEQYF.

The chain couples TRBV10-2 to TRBJ2-7, with 8 bases identical to TRBD1. CDR3 length equals 15 residues. CDR1 is WSHSY and CDR2 is SAAADI in the germline V gene. V lost 5 bases to trimming and J lost 6 bases; unmatched junction nucleotides: 12. The CDR3 is CASSPLDREILEQYF. The CDR3 DNA sequence: TGCGCCAGCAGTCCCCTGGACAGGGAGATCCTCGAGCAGTACTTC.

A word on this clone: Here the CDR3 omits its conserved ending phenylalanine or tryptophan, so a read error is the likely source. Because the CDR3's place on the DNA is in doubt, the DNA is left out and the CDR3 is given as listed by TCRdb. The genes are TRBV28 and TRBJ2-7; no check of the table's D call, TRBD2, against the DNA was made. Germline values: CDR1 MDHEN, CDR2 SYDVKM. The CDR3 is 12 residues long, ends included. CDR3: CASSANPIVWSL.

This clone was found a few times. The V and J genes are TRBV6-1 and TRBJ2-1; D is unresolved. The germline V gene has CDR1 MNHNS and CDR2 SASEGT. V gave up 5 bases and J gave up 10 bases, with 9 bases separating them. The CDR3 runs to 11 residues. The CDR3: CASSRGYEQFF. Here the CDR3 DNA reads TGTGCCAGCAGTCGTGGGTACGAGCAGTTCTTC.

The table lists this clone with a count of one. The V call is TRBV5-6, the J call TRBJ2-3; D is possibly TRBD1 (8 bases). V was clipped by 5 bases and J by 1 base, with 23 bases between them. CDR1 is SGHDT, CDR2 YYEEEE, per germline. This CDR3 has 18 residues. CDR3 loop: CASSLSGTGLRGTDTQYF. In DNA form, the CDR3 reads TGTGCCAGCAGTTTGAGCGGGACAGGTTTGAGAGGCACAGATACGCAGTATTTT.

The chain joins TRBV15 to TRBJ2-7; D is perhaps TRBD1 or TRBD2 (5 bases each). This CDR3 region has 17 residues. V lost 2 bases, J lost 1 base, and 18 bases lay in between. Germline loops: CDR1 LNHNV, CDR2 YYDKDF (reference sequence). CDR3 bases: TGTGCCACCAGCAGAACTCCCGGGGCCTCGATGTCCTACGAGCAGTACTTC. This sequence encodes CATSRTPGASMSYEQYF.

As regards this clone: Different DNA sequences within this sample yield the same CDR3. The gene calls are TRBV19 and TRBJ2-7; 14 positions match TRBD2. V dropped 9 bases and J dropped 3; count of bases not matched to a gene: 4. The V gene's germline CDR1 is LNHDA and CDR2 SQIVND (reference sequence). The CDR3 is made up of 14 amino acids. CDR3 nucleotide sequence: TGTGCCAGCTCGGGACTAGCGGGAGTCTACGAGCAGTACTTC. It translates to CASSGLAGVYEQYF. Full variable domain (remainder filled in from reference TRBV19 and TRBJ2-7): DGGITQSPKYLFRKEGQNVTLSCEQNLNHDAMYWYRQDPGQGLRLIYYSQIVNDFQKGDIAEGYSVSREKKESFPLTVTSAQKNPTAFYLCASSGLAGVYEQYFGPGTRLTVT.

This clone appeared a single time. The V call is TRBV6-5, the J call TRBJ2-1; TRBD2 might be the D (6 bases). The CDR3 sequence is 15 residues long. V lost 5 bases and J 8 bases, leaving 19 bases between the germline ends. Looked up from germline, CDR1 is MNHEY and CDR2 is SVGAGI. The CDR3 coding sequence is TGTGCCAGCAGTCCTTGGGGCGGGGTGGGACATGAGCAGTTCTTC. Its protein product is CASSPWGGVGHEQFF.

The chain joins TRBV7-9 to TRBJ2-7, with D perhaps TRBD1 or TRBD2 (5 bases each). This CDR3 comprises 15 residues. V lost 4 bases, J lost 2 bases, and 15 bases lay in between. The V gene's germline CDR1 is SEHNR and CDR2 FQNEAQ (reference sequence). CDR3 sequence reads: CASSSEGRRTYEQYF. Here the CDR3 DNA reads TGTGCCAGCAGCTCAGAGGGACGGAGGACCTACGAGCAGTACTTC.

This chain links TRBV28 with TRBJ2-7; D is possibly TRBD2 (5 bases). Germline CDR1 MDHEN, CDR2 SYDVKM. The CDR3 has 12 amino acids. The V end was cut by 8 bases, the J end by 2 bases, with 10 bases between. The CDR3, as DNA: TGTGCCAGCGGGAGAGGGCCCTACGAGCAGTACTTC. Its translation is CASGRGPYEQYF.

The rearrangement links TRBV5-4 to TRBJ2-2, with 7 bases fitting TRBD1. From germline, CDR1 is SGHNT and CDR2 YYREEE (reference sequence). The CDR3 has 15 amino acids. V lost 0 bases and J lost 3; bases outside the gene matches: 2. CDR3 region: CASSLDRGDTGELFF. In DNA form, the CDR3 reads TGTGCCAGCAGCTTGGACAGGGGAGACACCGGGGAGCTGTTTTTT.

CDR3 nucleotide sequence: TGTGCCAGCAGTCCTTCACCGGGACTAGCCCCCCGTGAGCAGTACTTC. Protein: CASSPSPGLAPREQYF. V usage is TRBV5-4 and J usage is TRBJ2-7; 9 bases are shared with TRBD2. CDR3 size: 16 residues. V lost 5 bases, J lost 7 bases, and 16 bases stayed unmatched. Germline V gene data show CDR1 as SGHNT and CDR2 as YYREEE (reference sequence).

V usage is TRBV5-5 and J usage is TRBJ2-7; possibly TRBD2 for D (5 bases). The CDR3 totals 13 residues. V lost 2 bases, J lost 3 bases, and 9 bases lay in between. Germline assignment: CDR1 SGHKS and CDR2 YYEKEE (reference sequence). The CDR3 here is CASSLSGNYEQYF. The CDR3, as DNA: TGTGCCAGCAGCTTAAGCGGAAACTACGAGCAGTACTTC.

This CDR3 is CASTGTVQPQHF. Written as DNA, the CDR3 is TGTGCCAGCACCGGGACAGTACAGCCCCAGCATTTT. The chain uses TRBV6-1 and TRBJ1-5, with TRBD1 matching over 7 bases. In germline, CDR1 is MNHNS, CDR2 SASEGT. The CDR3 extends over 12 amino acids. V lost 7 bases, J lost 7 bases, and 4 bases stayed unmatched.